This T cell receptor (beta chain) is from a study of T cell changes during pregnancy in multiple sclerosis (dated by TCRdb to about 2019). Regarding the complete study: The study looked at changes in the T cell repertoire across pregnancy in women with multiple sclerosis.

CDR3 length: 14 amino acids, cysteine to phenylalanine. Only the CDR3 region is kept as DNA, spanning 42 bases read in frame from base 1. CDR1 ENHRY and CDR2 SYGVKD are derived from the germline V gene. The junction carries 9 bases between V and J, which are trimmed by 4 bases and 0 bases respectively. The library was generated by the immunoSEQ multiplex PCR assay. TCRdb stores this immuneACCESS table with in-frame sequences only. Part of the clones is absent; in the studies checked, under half of the shortfall reflects unresolved V genes, and no reason is known for the rest. The sample yields around 40,000 clones; 90% were counted once. In total, the top ten clones hold around 0.4% of the sample. This clone was observed a few times. Its binding antigen is unknown. Base qualities are not recorded, but no much larger clone differs from it by a single base.

The receptor was derived from a female donor with multiple sclerosis, enrolled in a pregnancy study. The rearranged chain carries TRBV10-3 and TRBJ1-1, with the D gene call left open. The source material was CD4+ T cells from peripheral blood mononuclear cells, sampled in the second trimester of pregnancy. This receptor carries the CDR3 CAISVDGMNTEAFF. In nucleotide form, the sequence is TGTGCCATCAGTGTAGACGGGATGAACACTGAAGCTTTCTTT.